This TCR beta chain is from a study of blood T cell repertoires in COVID-19. The CDR3 runs to 15 residues. V was shortened by 5 bases and J by 1 base, with 12 bases between the two germline ends. Germline CDR1 is MDHEN and CDR2 is SYDVKM. Original processing notes: For nucleated cells, counts were estimated from reference gene primer amplification. Measured with immunoSEQ multiplex PCR; TCRdb has only the in-frame clones, and not every one. D and trimming were read from the DNA, whereas the V and J calls and clone size are those reported in that table. This table has 150,000 to 180,000 clones, 75% to 95% appearing once.

V is TRBV28 and J is TRBJ1-5, with a weak D call TRBD1 (5 bases). Sequencing used peripheral blood. This TCR came from a man aged 50 to 59 with acute or convalescent COVID-19. The CDR3 region is CASSESRGSNQPQHF. The CDR3, as DNA: TGTGCCAGCAGTGAATCCCGGGGGAGCAATCAGCCCCAGCATTTT.